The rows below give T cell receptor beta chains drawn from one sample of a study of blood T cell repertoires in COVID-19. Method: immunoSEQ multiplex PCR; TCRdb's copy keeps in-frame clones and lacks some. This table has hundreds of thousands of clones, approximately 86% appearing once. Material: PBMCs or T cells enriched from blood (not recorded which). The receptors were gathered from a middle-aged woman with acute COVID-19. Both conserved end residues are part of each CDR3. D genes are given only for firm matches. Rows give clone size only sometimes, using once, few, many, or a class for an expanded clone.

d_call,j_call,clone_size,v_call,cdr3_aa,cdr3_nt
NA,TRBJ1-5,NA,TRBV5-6,CASSSSIGNQPQHF,TGTGCCAGCAGCTCATCTATAGGCAATCAGCCCCAGCATTTT
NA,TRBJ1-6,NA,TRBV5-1,CASRWGPSSYNSPLHF,TGCGCCAGCCGTTGGGGGCCGAGCTCCTATAATTCACCCCTCCACTTT
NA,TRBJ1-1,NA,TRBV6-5,CAITVTMNTEAFF,TGTGCCATCACAGTGACAATGAACACTGAAGCTTTCTTT
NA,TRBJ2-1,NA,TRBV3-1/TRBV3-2,CASSQATISEQFF,TGTGCCAGCAGCCAAGCGACTATTTCGGAGCAGTTCTTC
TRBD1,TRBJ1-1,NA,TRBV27,CASGRQGAAFF,TGTGCCAGCGGACGACAGGGTGCAGCTTTCTTT
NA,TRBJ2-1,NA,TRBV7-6,CASSLGGFGRNEQFF,TGTGCCAGCAGCTTAGGTGGGTTTGGGAGGAATGAGCAGTTCTTC
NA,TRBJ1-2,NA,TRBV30,CAWTVGGDYGYTF,TGTGCCTGGACGGTTGGAGGGGACTATGGCTACACCTTC
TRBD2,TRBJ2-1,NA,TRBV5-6,CASSRTSGSYNEQFF,TGTGCCAGCAGCCGGACTAGCGGATCCTACAATGAGCAGTTCTTC
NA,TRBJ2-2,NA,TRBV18,CASSPRTVKLNTGELFF,TGTGCCAGCTCACCACGGACAGTCAAACTTAACACCGGGGAGCTGTTTTTT
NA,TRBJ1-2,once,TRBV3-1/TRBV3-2,CASSQDRVAYGYTF,TGTGCCAGCAGCCAAGATCGGGTCGCTTATGGCTACACCTTC
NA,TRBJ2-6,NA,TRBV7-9,CASSLWAPGANVLTF,TGTGCCAGCAGCCTGTGGGCGCCTGGGGCCAACGTCCTGACTTTC
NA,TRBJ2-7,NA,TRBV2,CASSEIRDSYEQYF,TGTGCCAGCAGTGAAATTCGGGACTCCTACGAGCAGTACTTC
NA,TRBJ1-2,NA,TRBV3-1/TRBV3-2,CASSQTRGYGYTF,TGTGCCAGCAGCCAGACAAGAGGGTATGGCTACACCTTC
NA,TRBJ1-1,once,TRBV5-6,CASSFRVFSTEAFF,TGTGCCAGCAGCTTCAGGGTATTTAGCACTGAAGCTTTCTTT
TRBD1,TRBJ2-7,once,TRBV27,CASSLVGQGSYEQYF,TGTGCCAGCAGTTTAGTTGGACAGGGATCCTACGAGCAGTACTTC
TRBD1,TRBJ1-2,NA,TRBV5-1,CASRSTGGDGYTF,TGCGCCAGCAGATCGACAGGGGGCGATGGCTACACCTTC
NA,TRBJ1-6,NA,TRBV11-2,CASSFQGHYNSPLHF,TGTGCCAGCAGCTTCCAGGGTCACTATAATTCACCCCTCCACTTT
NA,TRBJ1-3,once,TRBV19,CASHRRGRAGNTIYF,TGTGCCAGCCACCGCAGGGGAAGGGCTGGAAACACCATATATTTT
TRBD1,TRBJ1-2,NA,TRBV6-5,CASSCLGQAGCGYTF,TGTGCCAGCAGCTGTTTAGGACAGGCGGGGTGTGGCTACACCTTC